This entry is about one TCR beta chain. Sequenced by immunoSEQ multiplex PCR; TCRdb stores in-frame clones only, minus some. Here the sample spans some 79,000 clones, around 80% being singletons. This sample was taken from a study of PD-L1 blockade in urothelial cancer. The receptor was isolated from a man between 65 and 79 years old with urothelial cancer. The material was PBMCs, obtained around atezolizumab (anti-PD-L1) treatment.

CDR3 region: CASSSQVGRTDTQYF. CDR3 coding DNA: TGTGCCAGCAGTTCCCAGGTCGGTCGCACAGATACGCAGTATTTT. V gene TRBV6-5 combines with J gene TRBJ2-3; D uncertain. This CDR3 has 15 residues. Trimming shortened V by 4 bases and J by 1 base, and 12 bases separated the two germline ends. Germline-derived CDR1 and CDR2 are MNHEY and SVGAGI.